This passage covers 14 T cell receptor beta chains from one sample sequenced in a study of CD8+CD57+ T cells in acquired aplastic anemia (dated by TCRdb to the late 2010s). The patients picked for sequencing were ones in whom flow cytometry had shown an expansion of CD8+CD57+ cells. The reads were generated on an Illumina HiSeq 2000. Profiling of TCR beta VDJ combinations and CDR3 sequences used genomic DNA as the template. TCRdb reprocessed the public reads (quality trimming at Q25 with fastp, clone calling with MiXCR) and kept in-frame beta chains. Rows with one shared CDR3 protein collapse into an entry with the most common genes and DNA. The sample contains under 250,000 distinct CDR3 sequences, 60% to 80% of them found a single time. The leading ten clones occupy around 58% of the sample. Sample: sorted CD4+, CD8+, or CD8+CD57+ T cells (not recorded which) from PBMCs. The receptors derive from a human donor with aplastic anemia.

The CDR3 DNA reads TGTGCCAGCAGTTCCGGGACGATTAGCAATCAGCCCCAGCATTTT. This codes for CASSSGTISNQPQHF. The chain links TRBV6-6 to TRBJ1-5, with D maybe TRBD1 (5 bases). Trimming took 4 bases from V and 0 from J, leaving 10 bases between them. CDR3 length equals 15 residues. Looked up from germline, CDR1 is MNHNY and CDR2 is SVGAGI (reference sequence).

The CDR3 sequence: CASSVGRFEGNTEAFF. The CDR3 nucleotides are TGTGCCAGCAGCGTAGGCAGGTTTGAGGGGAACACTGAAGCTTTCTTT. The V call is TRBV9, the J call TRBJ1-1, with D uncertain. The CDR3 is 16 amino acids. Per germline, CDR1 SGDLS and CDR2 YYNGEE. The germline V and J ends were trimmed by 0 bases and 1 base, with 13 bases remaining between them.

The J gene is TRBJ1-2, the V gene TRBV19, with D hard to call. V dropped 6 bases and J dropped 6 bases, with 5 bases sitting between them. Germline CDR1 is LNHDA and CDR2 is SQIVND (reference sequence). The CDR3 sequence is 10 residues long. The CDR3 protein is CASRLDGYTF. CDR3 DNA sequence: TGTGCCAGTAGATTAGATGGCTACACCTTC.

J is TRBJ2-5 and V is TRBV20-1; D perhaps matches TRBD1 (6 bases). Germline V lookup: CDR1 DFQATT, CDR2 SNEGSKA (reference sequence). This CDR3 is built from 13 residues. V lost 5 bases, J lost 2 bases, and 12 bases lay in between. CDR3 sequence reads: CSALQGPQETQYF. The CDR3, as DNA: TGCAGTGCTTTACAGGGCCCACAAGAGACCCAGTACTTC.

As to this clonotype: The junction differs from germline at one of its ends, possibly a read error. The chain combines TRBV10-3 with TRBJ2-1, with D maybe TRBD2 (5 bases). The CDR3 totals 16 residues. The V gene's germline CDR1 is ENHRY and CDR2 SYGVKD. Written as DNA, the CDR3 is TGTGCCAGCAGTTACTCGGTCGGGGAGCTTTACAATGAGCAGTTCTTC. Translated: CASSYSVGELYNEQFF.

This sequence joins TRBV25-1 and TRBJ1-1, with D perhaps TRBD1 (5 bases). The germline V gene encodes CDR1 MGHDK and CDR2 SYGVNS. Trimming removed 1 base from V and 6 bases from J, with 9 bases in between. The CDR3 is made up of 13 amino acids. This CDR3 is CASSEWAGAEAFF. CDR3 nucleotides: TGTGCCAGCAGTGAATGGGCGGGGGCTGAAGCTTTCTTT.

The V and J genes are TRBV15 and TRBJ2-7; 7 bases fit TRBD1. CDR1 LNHNV and CDR2 YYDKDF come from the germline V gene (reference sequence). The J segment lost 0 bases and the V segment lost 3 bases, leaving 5 bases of the junction unmatched. The CDR3 sequence is 15 residues long. The CDR3 sequence is CATSRTTGSSYEQYF. DNA for the CDR3: TGTGCCACCAGCAGGACGACAGGGAGCTCCTACGAGCAGTACTTC.

There are a few counts of this clonotype. J is TRBJ1-1 and V is TRBV29-1; D is undetermined. V was pared by 0 bases and J by 5 bases, with 7 bases between. The CDR3 sequence is 12 residues long. The germline V gene has CDR1 SQVTM and CDR2 ANQGSEA. The CDR3 here is CSVEESSTEAFF. CDR3 sequence (DNA): TGCAGCGTTGAAGAAAGTTCAACTGAAGCTTTCTTT.

This clonotype appeared a few times. The chain couples TRBV13 to TRBJ2-1; D perhaps matches TRBD1 (6 bases). Trimming removed 1 base from V and 6 bases from J, with 7 bases in between. The CDR3 totals 13 residues. Germline CDR1 reads PRHDT; CDR2 reads FYEKMQ (reference sequence). The CDR3 region is CASSLDRVNEQFF. CDR3 nucleotides: TGTGCCAGCAGCTTAGACAGGGTCAATGAGCAGTTCTTC.

The chain joins TRBV4-1 to TRBJ2-1; D assignment may be TRBD1 or TRBD2 (5 bases each). Germline V CDR1 and CDR2: MGHRA, YSYEKL. The CDR3 totals 14 residues. V gave up 0 bases and J gave up 7 bases, with 10 bases separating them. The CDR3 sequence: CASSQDQWGNEQFF. The CDR3 DNA follows: TGCGCCAGCAGCCAAGATCAGTGGGGGAATGAGCAGTTCTTC.

Of note for this clonotype: Since no conserved phenylalanine or tryptophan closes the CDR3, a read error is the likely cause. The chain carries TRBV11-1 and TRBJ2-1; 11 nucleotides agree with TRBD2. Germline trimming cut 2 bases from V and 5 bases from J; bases unmatched to any gene: 8. Germline V CDR1 and CDR2: SGHAT, FQDESV (reference sequence). This CDR3 has 17 amino acids. CDR3 coding DNA: TGTGCCAGCAGCTTACCCCGGACTAGCGGGCGTGACAATGAGCAGTTCCTC. Translated, it gives CASSLPRTSGRDNEQFL.

Written as DNA, the CDR3 is TGTGCCAGCAGCGTAGCGGGGGGGTTCAACAATGAGCAGTTCTTC. Encoded protein: CASSVAGGFNNEQFF. This rearrangement joins TRBV9 to TRBJ2-1, with 8 bases fitting TRBD2. The CDR3 is 15 amino acids. V trimming: 0 bases; J trimming: 5 bases; junction bases outside the gene matches: 4. From germline, CDR1 is SGDLS and CDR2 YYNGEE.

The chain combines TRBV4-2 with TRBJ1-1, with D tentatively TRBD1 (6 bases). The CDR3 totals 15 residues. The germline V gene has CDR1 LGHNA and CDR2 YNFKEQ. V lost 4 bases, J lost 0 bases, and 12 bases lay in between. The CDR3 reads CASSLTGTLNTEAFF. The CDR3 DNA sequence: TGTGCCAGCAGCCTCACGGGGACATTGAACACTGAAGCTTTCTTT.

This clonotype was seen ten or more times. The chain carries TRBV18 and TRBJ2-7; 7 nucleotides line up with TRBD1. V dropped 6 bases and J dropped 4; count of bases not matched to a gene: 9. The CDR3 contains 14 residues. Germline lookup yields CDR1 KGHSH and CDR2 LQKENI. CDR3 bases: TGTGCCAGCTCCTCCTCGGAGACAGGGTACGAGCAGTACTTC. Protein product: CASSSSETGYEQYF. The full variable domain, completed using reference TRBV18 and TRBJ2-7, is NAGVMQNPRHLVRRRGQEARLRCSPMKGHSHVYWYRQLPEEGLKFMVYLQKENIIDESGMPKERFSAEFPKEGPSILRIQQVVRGDSAAYFCASSSSETGYEQYFGPGTRLTVT.